Ten or more counts support the clone carrying this TCR beta chain. Its antigen is still unknown. From RNA, the CDR3 regions of TCR beta chains were amplified and sequenced. RT-PCR was first run with HTBI primers, then multiplex PCR in a second round. MiXCR, run by TCRdb on the multiplex PCR reads, gives a single entry per CDR3 protein. The data hold 350,000 to 400,000 distinct CDR3 sequences, with about 16% observed a single time. This sample was included in a study of Graves' ophthalmopathy and Graves' hyperthyroidism. Turning to the study itself: Before any treatment was given, at initial diagnosis, peripheral blood was collected. Broader study findings: In blood appeared most of the expanded thyroid clonotypes whose frequency exceeded 0.001.

Aged 18 to 65, the patients with hyperthyroidism had under 2 months' duration and were newly diagnosed. Uncontrolled infections, other autoimmune diseases, pregnancy or lactation barred patients from enrollment. The source of this sequence is a woman younger than 35 with stable Graves' hyperthyroidism. Specimen: peripheral blood.

In DNA form, the CDR3 reads TGTGCCAGCAGTTCTAGACCCCCCGTTGGCGAGACCCAGTACTTC. It codes for CASSSRPPVGETQYF. V gene TRBV6-2 or TRBV6-3 combines with J gene TRBJ2-5, with unresolved D. The V gene's germline CDR1 is MNHEY and CDR2 SVGEGT. V lost 4 bases to trimming and J lost 5 bases, with 17 bases between them. The CDR3 is 15 residues long.